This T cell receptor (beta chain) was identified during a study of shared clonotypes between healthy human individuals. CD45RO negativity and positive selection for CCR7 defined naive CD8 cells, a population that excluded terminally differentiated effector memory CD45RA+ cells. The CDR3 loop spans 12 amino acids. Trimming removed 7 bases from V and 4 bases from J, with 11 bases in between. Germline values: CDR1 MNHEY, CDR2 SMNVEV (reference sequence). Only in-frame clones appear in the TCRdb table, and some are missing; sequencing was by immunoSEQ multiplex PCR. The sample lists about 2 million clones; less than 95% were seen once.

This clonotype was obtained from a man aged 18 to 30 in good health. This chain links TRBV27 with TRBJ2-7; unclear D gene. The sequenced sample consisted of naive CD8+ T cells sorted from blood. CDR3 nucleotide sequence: TGTGCCAGCAAGGGCTTTGAGTACGAGCAGTACTTC. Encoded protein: CASKGFEYEQYF.